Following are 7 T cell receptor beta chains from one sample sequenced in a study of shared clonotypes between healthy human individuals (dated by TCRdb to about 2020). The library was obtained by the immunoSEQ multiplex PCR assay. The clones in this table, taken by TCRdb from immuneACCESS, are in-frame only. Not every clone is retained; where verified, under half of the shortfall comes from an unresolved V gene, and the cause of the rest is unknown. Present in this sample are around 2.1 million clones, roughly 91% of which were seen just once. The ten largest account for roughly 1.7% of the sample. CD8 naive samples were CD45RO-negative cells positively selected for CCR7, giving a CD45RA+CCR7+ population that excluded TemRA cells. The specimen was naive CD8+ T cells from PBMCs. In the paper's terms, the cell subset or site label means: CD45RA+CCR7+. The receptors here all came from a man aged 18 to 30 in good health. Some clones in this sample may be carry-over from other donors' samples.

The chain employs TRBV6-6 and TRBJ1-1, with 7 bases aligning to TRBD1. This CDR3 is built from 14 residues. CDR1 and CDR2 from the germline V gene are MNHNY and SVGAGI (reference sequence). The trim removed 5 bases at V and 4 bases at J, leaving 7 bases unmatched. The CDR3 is CASSPSGGVTEAFF. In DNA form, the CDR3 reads TGTGCCAGCAGTCCCTCAGGGGGAGTCACTGAAGCTTTCTTT.

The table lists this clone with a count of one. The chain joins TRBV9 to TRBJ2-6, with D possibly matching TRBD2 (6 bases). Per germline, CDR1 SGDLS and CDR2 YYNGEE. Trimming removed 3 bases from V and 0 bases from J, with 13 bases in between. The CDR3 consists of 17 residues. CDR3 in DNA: TGTGCCAGCAGCGGGGGACTGCAAAGCTCTGGGGCCAACGTCCTGACTTTC. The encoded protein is CASSGGLQSSGANVLTF.

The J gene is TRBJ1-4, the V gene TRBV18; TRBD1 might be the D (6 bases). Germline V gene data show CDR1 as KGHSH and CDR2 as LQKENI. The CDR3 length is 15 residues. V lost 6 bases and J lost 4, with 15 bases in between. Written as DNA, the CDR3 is TGTGCCAGCTCGTCCTCCAGGGGCCTTAATGAAAAACTGTTTTTT. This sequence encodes CASSSSRGLNEKLFF.

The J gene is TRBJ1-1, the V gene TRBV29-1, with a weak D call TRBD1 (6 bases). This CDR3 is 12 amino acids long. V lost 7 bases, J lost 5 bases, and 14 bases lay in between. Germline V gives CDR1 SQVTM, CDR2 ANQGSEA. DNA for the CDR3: TGCAGCGCCAAACAGGGAGGTACTGAAGCTTTCTTT. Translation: CSAKQGGTEAFF.

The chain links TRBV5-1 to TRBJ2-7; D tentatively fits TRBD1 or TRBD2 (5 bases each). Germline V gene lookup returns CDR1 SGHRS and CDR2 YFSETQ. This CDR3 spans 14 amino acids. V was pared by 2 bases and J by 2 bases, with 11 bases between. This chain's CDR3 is CASSFGRDPYEQYF. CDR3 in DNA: TGCGCCAGCAGCTTCGGCAGGGACCCCTACGAGCAGTACTTC. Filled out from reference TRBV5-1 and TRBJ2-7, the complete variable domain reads KAGVTQTPRYLIKTRGQQVTLSCSPISGHRSVSWYQQTPGQGLQFLFEYFSETQRNKGNFPGRFSGRQFSNSRSEMNVSTLELGDSALYLCASSFGRDPYEQYFGPGTRLTVT.

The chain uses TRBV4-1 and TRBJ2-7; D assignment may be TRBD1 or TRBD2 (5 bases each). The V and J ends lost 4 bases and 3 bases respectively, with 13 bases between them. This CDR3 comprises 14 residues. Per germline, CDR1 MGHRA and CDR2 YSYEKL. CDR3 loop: CASSPRDGIYEQYF. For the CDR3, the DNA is TGCGCCAGCAGCCCCCGGGACGGCATCTACGAGCAGTACTTC.

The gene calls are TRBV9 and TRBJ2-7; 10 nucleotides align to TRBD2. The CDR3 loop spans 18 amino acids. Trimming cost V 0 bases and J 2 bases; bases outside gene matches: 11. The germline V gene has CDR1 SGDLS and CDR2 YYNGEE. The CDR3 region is CASSVGASGRPSPYEQYF. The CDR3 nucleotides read TGTGCCAGCAGCGTAGGTGCTAGCGGGAGACCAAGTCCCTACGAGCAGTACTTC. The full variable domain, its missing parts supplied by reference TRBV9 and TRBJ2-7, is DSGVTQTPKHLITATGQRVTLRCSPRSGDLSVYWYQQSLDQGLQFLIQYYNGEERAKGNILERFSAQQFPDLHSELNLSSLELGDSALYFCASSVGASGRPSPYEQYFGPGTRLTVT.